This TCR beta chain was captured in a study of beta chain features in type 1 diabetes. Study-wide background: In age, gender and cell yields, patients were similar to healthy donors. About 110,000,000 sorted cells were examined across all samples. Study-wide points: Patients and controls would share equally any PCR tilt toward shorter templates. TCRB CDR3 length was moderately but significantly reduced in all four CD4+ subsets of Type 1 diabetes patients.

A note on this clone: Antigen: not known.

Sequenced material consisted of expressed TCRB transcripts (all of the isolated RNA was reverse transcribed). TCRdb keeps only in-frame clones here, not all; method: immunoSEQ multiplex PCR. This sample carries hundreds of thousands of clones, around 15% of them seen once, and the ten largest clones take roughly 0.04%. This CDR3 has 16 amino acids. CDR1 and CDR2 (germline): SEHNR, FQNEAQ (reference sequence). Trimming stripped 1 base from V and 7 bases from J, with 17 bases between. Sequencing was performed on naive CD4+ T cells from blood. This clonotype originated in a man between 18 and 29 years old with type 1 diabetes. V and J are TRBV7-9 and TRBJ2-1, with D possibly TRBD2 on 5 matching bases. CDR3 loop: CASSLEIGPGENEQFF. CDR3 nucleotides: TGTGCCAGCAGCTTAGAGATTGGCCCCGGGGAGAATGAGCAGTTCTTC.